This T cell receptor beta chain was observed in a study of response to subunit inactivated influenza vaccine. In its sample, this clonotype was seen many times. Trimming removed 3 bases at V and 0 bases at J, with 6 bases between. The V gene's germline CDR1 is KGHSH and CDR2 LQKENI. The CDR3 contains 13 residues. TCRdb itself ran the RT-PCR reads through MiXCR, one entry per CDR3 protein. The sample includes about 500,000 distinct CDR3 sequences, 16% of them seen just once. The sample was CD4+ T cells sorted from PBMCs, taken less than 30 months after vaccination. The sequence was obtained from a man in his fifties or sixties who received an inactivated influenza vaccine. The chain recombines TRBV18 with TRBJ2-7; D gene ambiguous. The CDR3 reads CASSPPSSYEQYF. CDR3 coding DNA: TGTGCCAGCTCACCCCCCAGCTCCTACGAGCAGTACTTC.